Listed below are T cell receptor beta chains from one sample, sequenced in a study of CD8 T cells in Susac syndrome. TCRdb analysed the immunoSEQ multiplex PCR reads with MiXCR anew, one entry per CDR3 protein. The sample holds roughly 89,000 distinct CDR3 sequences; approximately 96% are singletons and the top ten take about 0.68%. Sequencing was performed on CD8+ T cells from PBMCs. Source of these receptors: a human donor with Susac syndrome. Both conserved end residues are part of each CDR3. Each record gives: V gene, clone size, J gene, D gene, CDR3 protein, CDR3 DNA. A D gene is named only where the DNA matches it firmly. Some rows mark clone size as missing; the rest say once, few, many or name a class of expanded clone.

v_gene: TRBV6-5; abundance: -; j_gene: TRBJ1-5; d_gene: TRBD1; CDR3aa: CASGTVNQPQHF; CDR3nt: TGTGCCAGTGGGACAGTCAATCAGCCCCAGCATTTT
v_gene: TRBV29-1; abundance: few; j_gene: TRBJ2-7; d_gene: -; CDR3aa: CSVEVGRADEQYF; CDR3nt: TGCAGCGTTGAAGTGGGCAGGGCGGACGAGCAGTACTTC
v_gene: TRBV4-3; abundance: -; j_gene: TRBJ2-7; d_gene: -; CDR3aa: CASSHWPGGSYEQYF; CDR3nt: TGCGCCAGCAGCCATTGGCCCGGGGGCTCCTACGAGCAGTACTTC
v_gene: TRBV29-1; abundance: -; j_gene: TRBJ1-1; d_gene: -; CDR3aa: CSVTASRGTEAFF; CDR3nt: TGCAGCGTCACAGCCTCGAGGGGGACTGAAGCTTTCTTT
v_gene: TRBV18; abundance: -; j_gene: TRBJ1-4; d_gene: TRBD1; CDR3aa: CASSQGASHEKLFF; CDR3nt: TGTGCCAGCTCACAGGGGGCTTCACATGAAAAACTGTTTTTT
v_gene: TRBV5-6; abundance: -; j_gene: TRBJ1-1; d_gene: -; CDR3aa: CASSLERGKNTEAFF; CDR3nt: TGTGCCAGCAGCTTGGAAAGGGGGAAAAACACTGAAGCTTTCTTT
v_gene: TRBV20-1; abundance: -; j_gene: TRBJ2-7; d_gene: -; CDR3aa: CSTTGPDIYEQYF; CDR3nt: TGCAGTACTACGGGACCGGACATCTACGAGCAGTACTTC
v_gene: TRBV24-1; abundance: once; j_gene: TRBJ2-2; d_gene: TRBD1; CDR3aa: CATSDSPGTDYTGELFF; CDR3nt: TGTGCCACCAGTGATTCTCCCGGGACAGATTACACCGGGGAGCTGTTTTTT
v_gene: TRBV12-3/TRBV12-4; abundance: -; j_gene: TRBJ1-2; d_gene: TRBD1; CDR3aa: CASSGDSHYGYTF; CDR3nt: TGTGCCAGCAGTGGGGACAGCCACTATGGCTACACCTTC
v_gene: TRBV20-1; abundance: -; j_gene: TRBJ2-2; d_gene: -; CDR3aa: CSASGSDTGELFF; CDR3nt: TGCAGTGCTAGCGGCAGCGACACCGGGGAGCTGTTTTTT
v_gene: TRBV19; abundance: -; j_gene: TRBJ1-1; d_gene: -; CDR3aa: CASSPETVNTEAFF; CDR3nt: TGTGCCAGTAGTCCGGAGACAGTGAACACTGAAGCTTTCTTT
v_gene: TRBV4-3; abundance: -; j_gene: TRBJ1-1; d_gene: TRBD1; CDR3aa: CASSPTPRQGARNTEAFF; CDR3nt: TGCGCCAGCAGCCCCACCCCCAGACAGGGGGCAAGGAACACTGAAGCTTTCTTT
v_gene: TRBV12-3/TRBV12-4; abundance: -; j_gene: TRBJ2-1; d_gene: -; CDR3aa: CASSSRNRDVGYNEQFF; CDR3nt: TGTGCCAGCAGTTCACGGAACCGGGACGTTGGATACAATGAGCAGTTCTTC
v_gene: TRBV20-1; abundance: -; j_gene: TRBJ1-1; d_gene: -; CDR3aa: CSAKADRNTEAFF; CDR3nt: TGCAGTGCTAAGGCCGACAGGAACACTGAAGCTTTCTTT
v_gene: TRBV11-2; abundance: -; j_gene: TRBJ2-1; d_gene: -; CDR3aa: CASSLSPSEQFF; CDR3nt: TGTGCCAGCAGCCTTTCCCCGAGTGAGCAGTTCTTC
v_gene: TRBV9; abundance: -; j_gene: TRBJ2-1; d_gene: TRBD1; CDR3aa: CASSYTDRQGAGNEQFF; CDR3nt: TGTGCCAGCAGCTACACGGACCGACAGGGGGCTGGGAATGAGCAGTTCTTC
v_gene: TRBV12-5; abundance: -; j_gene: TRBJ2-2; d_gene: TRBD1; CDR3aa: CASGRGQGNGELFF; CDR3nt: TGTGCTAGTGGTCGCGGACAGGGGAACGGGGAGCTGTTTTTT
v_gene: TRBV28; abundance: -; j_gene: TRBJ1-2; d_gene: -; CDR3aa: CASSLGGGYTF; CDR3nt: TGTGCCAGCAGCCTCGGTGGTGGCTACACCTTC
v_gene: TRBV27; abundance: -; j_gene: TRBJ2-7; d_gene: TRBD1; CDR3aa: CASTPLGTETSEQYF; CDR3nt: TGTGCCAGCACCCCATTGGGGACAGAGACCTCCGAGCAGTACTTC
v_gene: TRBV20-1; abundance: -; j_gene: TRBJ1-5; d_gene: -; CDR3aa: CSAGERAQPQHF; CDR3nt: TGCAGTGCGGGGGAGAGGGCCCAGCCCCAGCATTTT
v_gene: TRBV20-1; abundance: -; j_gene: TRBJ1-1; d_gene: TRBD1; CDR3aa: CSARAVTGGETEAFF; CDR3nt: TGCAGTGCTAGGGCCGTTACAGGGGGGGAGACTGAAGCTTTCTTT
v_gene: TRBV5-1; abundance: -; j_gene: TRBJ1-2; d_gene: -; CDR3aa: CASSLDRASYGYTF; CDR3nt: TGCGCCAGCAGCTTGGATCGGGCCTCCTATGGCTACACCTTC
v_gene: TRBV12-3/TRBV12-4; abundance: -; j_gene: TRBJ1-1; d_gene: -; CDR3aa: CASSELFTEAFF; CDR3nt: TGTGCCAGTTCGGAGTTGTTCACTGAAGCTTTCTTT
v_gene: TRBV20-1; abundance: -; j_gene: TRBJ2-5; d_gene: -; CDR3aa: CSAYRRRVQYF; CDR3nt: TGCAGTGCCTACCGCAGAAGGGTCCAGTACTTC
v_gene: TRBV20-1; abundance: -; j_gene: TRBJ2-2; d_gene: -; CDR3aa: CSANLGAVTGELFF; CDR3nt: TGCAGTGCTAACCTTGGGGCCGTCACCGGGGAGCTGTTTTTT
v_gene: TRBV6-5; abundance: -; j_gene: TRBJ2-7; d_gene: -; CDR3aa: CASSYSISRHYEQYF; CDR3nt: TGTGCCAGCAGTTACTCGATCAGCAGACACTACGAGCAGTACTTC
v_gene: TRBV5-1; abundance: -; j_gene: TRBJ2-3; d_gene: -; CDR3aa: CASSSLEVFGDTQYF; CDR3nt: TGCGCCAGCAGCTCTTTAGAGGTCTTTGGAGATACGCAGTATTTT
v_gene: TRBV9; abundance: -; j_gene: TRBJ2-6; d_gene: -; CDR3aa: CASSVGQLLLANVLTF; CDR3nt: TGTGCCAGCAGCGTAGGACAGCTCCTTTTGGCCAACGTCCTGACTTTC
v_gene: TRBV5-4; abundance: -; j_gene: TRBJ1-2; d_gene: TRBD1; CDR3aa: CASSRGTGVWEGYTF; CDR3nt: TGTGCCAGCAGTCGAGGGACAGGGGTCTGGGAAGGCTACACCTTC
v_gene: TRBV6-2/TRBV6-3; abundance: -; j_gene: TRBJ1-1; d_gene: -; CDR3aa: CASSRKISVATEAFF; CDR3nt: TGTGCCAGCAGTAGAAAGATTTCGGTTGCGACTGAAGCTTTCTTT
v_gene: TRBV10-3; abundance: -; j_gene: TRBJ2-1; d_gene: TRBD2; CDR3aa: CAISGGSGEQFF; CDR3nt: TGTGCCATCAGCGGGGGGTCGGGTGAGCAGTTCTTC
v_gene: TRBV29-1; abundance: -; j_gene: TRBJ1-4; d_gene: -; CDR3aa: CSGSAGRGATNEKLFF; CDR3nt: TGCAGCGGCTCTGCCGGTCGGGGGGCAACTAATGAAAAACTGTTTTTT
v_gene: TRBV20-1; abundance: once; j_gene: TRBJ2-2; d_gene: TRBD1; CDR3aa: CSAPGPRGGRAGELFF; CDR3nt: TGCAGTGCCCCTGGACCCCGAGGGGGCCGGGCCGGGGAGCTGTTTTTT
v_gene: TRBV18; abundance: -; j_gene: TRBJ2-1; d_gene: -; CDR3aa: CASSPILGNEQFF; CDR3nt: TGTGCCAGCTCACCAATCCTCGGCAATGAGCAGTTCTTC
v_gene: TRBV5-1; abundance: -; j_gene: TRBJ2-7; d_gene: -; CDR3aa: CASRDVARGDPEQYF; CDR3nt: TGCGCCAGCAGGGACGTGGCCAGGGGGGATCCCGAGCAGTACTTC
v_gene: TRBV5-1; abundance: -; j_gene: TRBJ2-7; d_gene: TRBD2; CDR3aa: CASSAGLAGPYEQYF; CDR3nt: TGCGCCAGCAGCGCCGGACTAGCGGGTCCTTACGAGCAGTACTTC
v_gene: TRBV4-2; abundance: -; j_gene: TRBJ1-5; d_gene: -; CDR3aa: CASSQAEGQPQHF; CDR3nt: TGTGCCAGCAGCCAGGCAGAGGGGCAGCCCCAGCATTTT
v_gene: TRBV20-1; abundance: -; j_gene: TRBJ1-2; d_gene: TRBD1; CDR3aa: CSLVRGQGYDYGYTF; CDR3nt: TGCAGCCTCGTTAGGGGACAGGGCTACGACTATGGCTACACCTTC
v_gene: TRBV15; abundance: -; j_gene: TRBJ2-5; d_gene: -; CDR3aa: CATKPIDLPQETQYF; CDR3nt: TGTGCCACCAAGCCGATAGACCTACCTCAAGAGACCCAGTACTTC
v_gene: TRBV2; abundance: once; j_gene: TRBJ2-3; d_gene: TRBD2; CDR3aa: CASSEERGDTDTQYF; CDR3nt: TGTGCCAGCAGTGAGGAGCGGGGGGACACAGATACGCAGTATTTT
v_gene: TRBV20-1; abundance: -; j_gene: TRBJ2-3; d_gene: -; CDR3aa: CSARDPTGTPSSTDTQYF; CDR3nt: TGCAGTGCTAGAGACCCTACCGGGACTCCATCCTCCACAGATACGCAGTATTTT
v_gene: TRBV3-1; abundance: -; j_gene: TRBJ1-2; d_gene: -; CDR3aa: CASSQGRARGYTF; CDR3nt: TGTGCCAGCAGCCAGGGGAGGGCGCGTGGCTACACCTTC
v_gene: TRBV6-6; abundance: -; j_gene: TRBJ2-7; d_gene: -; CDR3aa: CASSYSPTYEQYF; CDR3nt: TGTGCCAGCAGTTACTCCCCCACTTACGAGCAGTACTTC
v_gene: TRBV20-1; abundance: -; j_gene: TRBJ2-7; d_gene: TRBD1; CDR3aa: CSALILVRDSSYEQYF; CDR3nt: TGCAGTGCTCTTATACTAGTCCGGGACAGCTCCTACGAGCAGTACTTC
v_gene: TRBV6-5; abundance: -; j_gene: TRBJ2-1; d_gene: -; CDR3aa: CASSLGPRNEQFF; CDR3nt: TGTGCCAGCAGTTTAGGACCGCGTAATGAGCAGTTCTTC
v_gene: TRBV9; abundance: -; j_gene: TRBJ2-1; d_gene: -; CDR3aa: CASSGHPDSEQFF; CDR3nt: TGTGCCAGCAGCGGCCACCCCGACAGTGAGCAGTTCTTC
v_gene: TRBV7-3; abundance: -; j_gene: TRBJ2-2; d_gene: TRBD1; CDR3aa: CASSARTGNTGELFF; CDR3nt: TGTGCCAGCAGCGCCCGGACAGGGAACACCGGGGAGCTGTTTTTT
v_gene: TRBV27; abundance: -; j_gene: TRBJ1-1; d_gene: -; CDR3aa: CASSLSPRGFQMNTEAFF; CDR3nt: TGTGCCAGCAGTTTATCTCCGCGGGGCTTTCAAATGAACACTGAAGCTTTCTTT
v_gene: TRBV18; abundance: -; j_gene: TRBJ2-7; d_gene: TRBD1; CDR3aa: CASSPTLGTGWNEQYF; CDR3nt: TGTGCCAGCTCACCCACCCTGGGGACAGGGTGGAACGAGCAGTACTTC
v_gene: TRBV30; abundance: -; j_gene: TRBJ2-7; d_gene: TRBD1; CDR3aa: CAWKTGTDSYEQYF; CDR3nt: TGTGCCTGGAAAACCGGGACAGACTCCTACGAGCAGTACTTC
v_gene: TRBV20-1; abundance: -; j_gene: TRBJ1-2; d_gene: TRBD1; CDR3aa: CSARPRGRFDYGYTF; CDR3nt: TGCAGTGCTAGACCCAGGGGGCGGTTCGACTATGGCTACACCTTC
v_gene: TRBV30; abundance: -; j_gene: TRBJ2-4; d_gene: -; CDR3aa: CAWGGGKNIQYF; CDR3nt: TGTGCCTGGGGAGGGGGCAAAAACATTCAGTACTTC
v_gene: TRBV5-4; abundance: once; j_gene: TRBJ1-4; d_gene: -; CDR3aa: CASSLSGREKLFF; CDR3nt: TGTGCCAGCAGCTTGAGTGGGCGCGAAAAACTGTTTTTT
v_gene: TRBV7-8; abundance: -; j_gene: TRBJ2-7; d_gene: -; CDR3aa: CASSLVSGVPYEQYF; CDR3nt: TGTGCCAGCAGCTTAGTGTCGGGAGTCCCCTACGAGCAGTACTTC
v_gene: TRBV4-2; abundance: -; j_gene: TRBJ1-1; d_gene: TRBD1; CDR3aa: CASSFGTGGMNTEAFF; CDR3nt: TGTGCCAGCAGCTTCGGGACAGGCGGGATGAACACTGAAGCTTTCTTT
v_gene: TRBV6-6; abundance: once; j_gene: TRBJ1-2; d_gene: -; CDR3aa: CASSSDSSRGYTF; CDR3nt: TGTGCCAGCAGTTCCGACAGCTCCCGCGGCTACACCTTC
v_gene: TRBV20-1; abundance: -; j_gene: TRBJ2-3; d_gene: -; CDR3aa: CSARDPGRIFTDTQYF; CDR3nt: TGCAGTGCTAGAGATCCCGGACGGATCTTCACAGATACGCAGTATTTT
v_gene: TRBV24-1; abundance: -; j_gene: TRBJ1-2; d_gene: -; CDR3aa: CATSEPRDGYSGGYTF; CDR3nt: TGTGCCACCAGTGAGCCCAGAGATGGGTATAGCGGCGGCTACACCTTC
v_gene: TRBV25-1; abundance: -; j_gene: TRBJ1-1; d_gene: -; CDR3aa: CASSKPGGGGAFF; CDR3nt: TGTGCCAGCAGCAAACCTGGGGGGGGAGGAGCTTTCTTT